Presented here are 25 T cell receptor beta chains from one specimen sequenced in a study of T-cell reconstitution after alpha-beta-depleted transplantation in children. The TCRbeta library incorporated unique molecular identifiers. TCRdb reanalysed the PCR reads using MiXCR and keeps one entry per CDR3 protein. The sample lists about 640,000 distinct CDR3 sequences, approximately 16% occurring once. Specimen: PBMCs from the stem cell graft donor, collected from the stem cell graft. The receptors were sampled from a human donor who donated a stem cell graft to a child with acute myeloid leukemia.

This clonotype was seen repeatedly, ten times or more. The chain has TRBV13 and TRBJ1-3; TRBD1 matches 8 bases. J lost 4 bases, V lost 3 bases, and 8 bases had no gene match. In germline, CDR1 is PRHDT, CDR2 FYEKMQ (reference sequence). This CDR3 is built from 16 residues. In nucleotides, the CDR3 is TGTGCCAGCAGCTTCTACGAGACAGGGGACGGAAACACCATATATTTT. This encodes CASSFYETGDGNTIYF.

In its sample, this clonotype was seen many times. This CDR3 is CSARNPGVDEFF. CDR3 in DNA: TGCAGTGCTAGAAATCCCGGGGTGGACGAGTTCTTC. This chain connects TRBV20-1 to TRBJ2-1, with D possibly matching TRBD2 (5 bases). CDR3 size: 12 residues. Germline loops: CDR1 DFQATT, CDR2 SNEGSKA (reference sequence). Between the trimmed V and J ends, which lost 2 bases and 14 bases, there was a span of 16 bases.

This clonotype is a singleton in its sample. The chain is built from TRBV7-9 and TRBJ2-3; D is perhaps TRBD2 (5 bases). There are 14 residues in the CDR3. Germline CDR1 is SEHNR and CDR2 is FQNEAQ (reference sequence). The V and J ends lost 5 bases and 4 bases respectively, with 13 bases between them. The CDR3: CASSGERRADTQYF. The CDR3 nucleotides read TGTGCCAGCAGCGGGGAGCGGCGGGCAGATACGCAGTATTTT.

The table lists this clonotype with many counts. This chain's CDR3 is CSARGVSAKNEQFF. CDR3 coding DNA: TGCAGTGCTAGAGGGGTGAGCGCGAAGAATGAGCAGTTCTTC. The gene calls are TRBV20-1 and TRBJ2-1; no reliable D call. Trimming pared 1 base from V and 7 bases from J, leaving 14 bases between. CDR1 is DFQATT, CDR2 SNEGSKA, per germline (reference sequence). This CDR3 has 14 residues.

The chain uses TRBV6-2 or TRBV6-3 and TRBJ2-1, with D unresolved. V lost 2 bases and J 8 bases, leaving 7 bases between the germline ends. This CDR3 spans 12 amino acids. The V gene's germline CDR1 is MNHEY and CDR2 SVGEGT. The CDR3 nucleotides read TGTGCCAGCAGTTACCCCGCTCATGAGCAGTTCTTC. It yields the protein CASSYPAHEQFF.

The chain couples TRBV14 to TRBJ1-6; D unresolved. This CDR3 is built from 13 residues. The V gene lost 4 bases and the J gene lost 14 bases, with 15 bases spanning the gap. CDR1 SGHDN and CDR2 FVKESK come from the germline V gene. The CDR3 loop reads CASSLSSLTALHF. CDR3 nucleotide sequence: TGTGCCAGCAGCCTTAGTAGCCTAACGGCCCTCCACTTT.

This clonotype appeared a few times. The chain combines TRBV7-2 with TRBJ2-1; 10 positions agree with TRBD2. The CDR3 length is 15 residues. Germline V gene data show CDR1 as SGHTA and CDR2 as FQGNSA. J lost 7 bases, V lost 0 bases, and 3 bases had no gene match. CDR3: CASSLATSGVNEQFF. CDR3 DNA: TGTGCCAGCAGCTTAGCAACTAGCGGGGTAAATGAGCAGTTCTTC. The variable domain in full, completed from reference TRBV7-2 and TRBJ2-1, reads GAGVSQSPSNKVTEKGKDVELRCDPISGHTALYWYRQSLGQGLEFLIYFQGNSAPDKSGLPSDRFSAERTGGSVSTLTIQRTQQEDSAVYLCASSLATSGVNEQFFGPGTRLTVL.

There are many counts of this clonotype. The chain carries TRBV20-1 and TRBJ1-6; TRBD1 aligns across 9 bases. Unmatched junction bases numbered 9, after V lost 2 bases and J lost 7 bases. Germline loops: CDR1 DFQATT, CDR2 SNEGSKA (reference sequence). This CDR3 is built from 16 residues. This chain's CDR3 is CSARSEGQGLNSPLHF. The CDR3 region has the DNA TGCAGTGCTAGATCCGAGGGACAGGGATTAAATTCACCCCTCCACTTT.

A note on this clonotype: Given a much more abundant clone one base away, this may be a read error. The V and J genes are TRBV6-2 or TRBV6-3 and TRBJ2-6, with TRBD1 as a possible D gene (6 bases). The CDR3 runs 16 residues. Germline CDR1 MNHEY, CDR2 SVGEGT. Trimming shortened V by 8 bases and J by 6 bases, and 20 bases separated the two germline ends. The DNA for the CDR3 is TGTGCCAGCGGTAGAGGGACACTACCTGCGGCCAACGTCCTGACTTTC. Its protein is CASGRGTLPAANVLTF.

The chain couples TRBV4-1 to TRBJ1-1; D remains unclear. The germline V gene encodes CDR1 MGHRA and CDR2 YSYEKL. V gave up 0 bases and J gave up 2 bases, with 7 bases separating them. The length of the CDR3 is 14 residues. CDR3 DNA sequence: TGCGCCAGCAGCCAAGATGTGGGCAACACTGAAGCTTTCTTT. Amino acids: CASSQDVGNTEAFF.

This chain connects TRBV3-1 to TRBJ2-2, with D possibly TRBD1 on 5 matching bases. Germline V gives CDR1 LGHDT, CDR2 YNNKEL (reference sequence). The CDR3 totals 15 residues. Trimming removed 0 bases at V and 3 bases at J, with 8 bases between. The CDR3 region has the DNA TGTGCCAGCAGCCAAGATATCAGGGACACCGGGGAGCTGTTTTTT. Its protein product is CASSQDIRDTGELFF. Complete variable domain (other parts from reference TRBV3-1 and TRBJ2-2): DTAVSQTPKYLVTQMGNDKSIKCEQNLGHDTMYWYKQDSKKFLKIMFSYNNKELIINETVPNRFSPKSPDKAHLNLHINSLELGDSAVYFCASSQDIRDTGELFFGEGSRLTVL.

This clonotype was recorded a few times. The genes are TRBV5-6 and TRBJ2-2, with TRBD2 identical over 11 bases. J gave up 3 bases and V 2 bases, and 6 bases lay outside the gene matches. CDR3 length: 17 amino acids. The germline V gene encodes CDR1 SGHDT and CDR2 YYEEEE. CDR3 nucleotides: TGTGCCAGCAGCTTTGCTAGCGGGGGGCTGGACACCGGGGAGCTGTTTTTT. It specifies CASSFASGGLDTGELFF.

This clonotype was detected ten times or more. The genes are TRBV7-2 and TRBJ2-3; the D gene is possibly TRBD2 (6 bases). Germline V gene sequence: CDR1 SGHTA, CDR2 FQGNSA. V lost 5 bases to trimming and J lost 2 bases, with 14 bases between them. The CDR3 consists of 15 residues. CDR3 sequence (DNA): TGTGCCAGCAGCCTTGGGGGGTTACACACAGATACGCAGTATTTT. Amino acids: CASSLGGLHTDTQYF.

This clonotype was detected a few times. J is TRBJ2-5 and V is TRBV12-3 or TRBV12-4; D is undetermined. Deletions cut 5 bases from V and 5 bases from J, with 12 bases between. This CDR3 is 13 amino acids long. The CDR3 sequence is CASSPTRAETQYF. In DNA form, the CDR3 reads TGTGCCAGCAGTCCTACAAGAGCGGAGACCCAGTACTTC.

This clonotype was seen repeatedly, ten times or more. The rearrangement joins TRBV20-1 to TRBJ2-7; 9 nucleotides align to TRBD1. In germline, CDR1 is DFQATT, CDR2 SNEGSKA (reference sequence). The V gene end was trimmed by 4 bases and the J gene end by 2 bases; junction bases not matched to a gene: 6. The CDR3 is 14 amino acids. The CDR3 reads CSAKQDRGPYEQYV. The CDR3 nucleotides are TGCAGTGCTAAGCAGGACAGGGGTCCCTACGAGCAGTACGTC.

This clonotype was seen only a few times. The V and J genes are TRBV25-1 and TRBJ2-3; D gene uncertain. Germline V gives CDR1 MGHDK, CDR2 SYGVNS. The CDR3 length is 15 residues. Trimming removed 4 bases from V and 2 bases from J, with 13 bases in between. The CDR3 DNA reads TGTGCCAGCAGTGCTGGGTCCTCCTACACAGATACGCAGTATTTT. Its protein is CASSAGSSYTDTQYF.

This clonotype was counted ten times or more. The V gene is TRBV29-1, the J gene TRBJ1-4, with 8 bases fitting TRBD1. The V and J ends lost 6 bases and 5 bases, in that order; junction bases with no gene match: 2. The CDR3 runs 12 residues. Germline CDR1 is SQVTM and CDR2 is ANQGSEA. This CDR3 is CSVQGENEKLFF. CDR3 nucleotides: TGCAGCGTACAGGGGGAGAATGAAAAACTGTTTTTT.

The CDR3 bases are TGCAGTGCTGAACTAGCGGGGGGCCCCCCCAATGAGCAGTTCTTC. Translated, it gives CSAELAGGPPNEQFF. This chain links TRBV20-1 with TRBJ2-1; 12 nucleotides agree with TRBD2. The germline V gene encodes CDR1 DFQATT and CDR2 SNEGSKA (reference sequence). The CDR3 spans 15 residues. V trimming: 5 bases; J trimming: 6 bases; junction bases outside the gene matches: 8.

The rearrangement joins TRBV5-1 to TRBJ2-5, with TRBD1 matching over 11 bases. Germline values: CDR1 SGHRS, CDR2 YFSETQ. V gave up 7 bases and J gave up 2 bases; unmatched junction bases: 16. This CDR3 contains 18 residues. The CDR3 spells CASRRTGGPSGGQETQYF. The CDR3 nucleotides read TGCGCCAGCCGGCGGACAGGGGGCCCATCAGGAGGTCAAGAGACCCAGTACTTC.

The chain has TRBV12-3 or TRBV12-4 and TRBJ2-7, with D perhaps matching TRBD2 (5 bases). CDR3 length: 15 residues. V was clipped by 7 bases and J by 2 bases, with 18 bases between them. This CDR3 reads CASTLTGKTTYEQYF. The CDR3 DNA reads TGTGCCAGCACCTTGACGGGGAAAACCACCTACGAGCAGTACTTC.

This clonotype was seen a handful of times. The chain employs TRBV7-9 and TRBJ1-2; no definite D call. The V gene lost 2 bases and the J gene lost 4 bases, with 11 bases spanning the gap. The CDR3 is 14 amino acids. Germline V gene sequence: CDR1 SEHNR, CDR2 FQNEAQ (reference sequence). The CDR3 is CASSLTTGSYGYTF. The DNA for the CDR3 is TGTGCCAGCAGCTTAACGACGGGAAGCTATGGCTACACCTTC.

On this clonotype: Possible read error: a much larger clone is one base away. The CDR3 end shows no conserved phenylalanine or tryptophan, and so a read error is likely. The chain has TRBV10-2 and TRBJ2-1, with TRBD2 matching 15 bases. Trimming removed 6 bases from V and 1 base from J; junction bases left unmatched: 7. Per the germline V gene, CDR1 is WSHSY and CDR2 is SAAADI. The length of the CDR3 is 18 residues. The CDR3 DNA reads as TGCGCCAGCAGGGGACTAGCGGGGGGCCTATATTCCTACAATGAGCAGTTCCTC. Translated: CASRGLAGGLYSYNEQFL.

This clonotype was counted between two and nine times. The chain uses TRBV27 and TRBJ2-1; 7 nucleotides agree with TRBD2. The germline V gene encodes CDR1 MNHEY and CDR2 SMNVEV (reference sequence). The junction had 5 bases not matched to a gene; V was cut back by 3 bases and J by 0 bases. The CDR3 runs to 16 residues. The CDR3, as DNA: TGTGCCAGCAGTTTGGAAGCGGGACGCTCCTACAATGAGCAGTTCTTC. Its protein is CASSLEAGRSYNEQFF.

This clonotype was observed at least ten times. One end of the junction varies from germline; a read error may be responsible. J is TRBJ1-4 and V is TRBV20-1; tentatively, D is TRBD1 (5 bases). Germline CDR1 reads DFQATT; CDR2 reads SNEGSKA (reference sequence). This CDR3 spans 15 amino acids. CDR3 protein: CSARALGPNNEKLFF. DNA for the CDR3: TGCAGTGCTAGAGCCTTGGGACCGAATAATGAAAAACTTTTTTTT.

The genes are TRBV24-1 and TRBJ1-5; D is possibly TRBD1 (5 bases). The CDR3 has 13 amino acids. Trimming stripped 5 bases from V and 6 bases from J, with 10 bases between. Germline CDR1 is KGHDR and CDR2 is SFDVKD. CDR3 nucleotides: TGTGCCACCAGTGGCCAGGGAGTTCAGCCCCAGCATTTT. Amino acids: CATSGQGVQPQHF.